The next 3 T cell receptor beta chains were all read from a single sample in a study of CD8+ T cells in alopecia areata (dated by TCRdb to 2017 to 2018). Taken with the paper, the label for treatment or condition translates to: oral pan-JAK inhibitor, 5-10 mg twice daily. Library construction relied on the immunoSEQ multiplex PCR assay. RNA was extracted from all samples and reverse transcribed into cDNA, which served as template for TCR sequencing. TCRdb obtained this table from immuneACCESS and retained in-frame rearrangements with V and J assigned. These tables miss some clones; where compared with another copy, unresolved V genes account for less than half of the shortfall, and the remainder is unexplained. This sample has more than 200,000 clones in its table, and about 40% of those were observed once. Roughly 2.6% of the sample is held by the ten biggest clonotypes. The source was CD4+ T cells sorted from blood, collected at approximately week 37, from a patient treated with tofacitinib. The receptors come from a human donor with alopecia areata.

This clone was observed a handful of times. This chain joins TRBV6-5 and TRBJ2-1; unclear D gene. In germline, CDR1 is MNHEY, CDR2 SVGAGI. The germline V and J ends were trimmed by 6 bases and 14 bases, with 14 bases remaining between them. The CDR3 has 11 amino acids. As DNA, the CDR3 is TGTGCCAGCAGCTCAACCCTAAGTGAGTTCTTC. As protein: CASSSTLSEFF.

A few counts support this clone. This chain connects TRBV11-2 to TRBJ2-1; D gene uncertain. The CDR3 totals 16 residues. Looked up from germline, CDR1 is SGHAT and CDR2 is FQNNGV. Trimming took off 3 bases at V and 2 bases at J, with 14 bases between the two ends. The CDR3 here is CASSFGESRAYNEQFF. For the CDR3, the DNA is TGTGCCAGCAGCTTCGGAGAGTCTCGTGCCTACAATGAGCAGTTCTTC.

The V and J genes are TRBV19 and TRBJ2-5, with D unclear. The CDR3 totals 11 residues. The V end lost 2 bases, the J end lost 5 bases, and 3 bases lay between the germline ends. Germline values: CDR1 LNHDA, CDR2 SQIVND (reference sequence). CDR3 sequence: CASSIRETQYF. The CDR3 region has the DNA TGTGCCAGTAGTATACGGGAGACCCAGTACTTC.